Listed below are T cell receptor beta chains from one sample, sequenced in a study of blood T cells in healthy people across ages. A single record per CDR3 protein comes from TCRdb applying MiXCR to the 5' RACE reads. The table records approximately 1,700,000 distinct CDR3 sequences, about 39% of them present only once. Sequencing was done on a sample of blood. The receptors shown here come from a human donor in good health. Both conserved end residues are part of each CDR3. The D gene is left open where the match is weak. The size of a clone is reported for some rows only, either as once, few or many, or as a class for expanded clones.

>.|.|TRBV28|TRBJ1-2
CASSFGELPGGYTF
TGTGCCAGCAGTTTTGGGGAACTACCCGGGGGCTACACCTTC
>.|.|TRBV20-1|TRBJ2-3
CSAREIAASTDTQYF
TGCAGTGCTAGAGAAATAGCGGCTAGCACAGATACGCAGTATTTT
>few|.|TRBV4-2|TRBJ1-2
CASTLSGAGGNNYGYTF
TGTGCCAGCACCCTCAGTGGAGCAGGCGGGAATAACTATGGCTACACCTTC
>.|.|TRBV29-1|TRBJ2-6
CSVFSFQSGANVLTF
TGCAGCGTTTTCTCCTTTCAGTCTGGGGCCAACGTCCTGACTTTC
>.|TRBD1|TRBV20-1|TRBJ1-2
CSAGQWVSTF
TGCAGTGCGGGACAGTGGGTGAGCACCTTC
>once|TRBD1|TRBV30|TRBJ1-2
CAWAPGQGANGYTF
TGTGCCTGGGCCCCGGGACAGGGGGCGAATGGCTACACCTTC
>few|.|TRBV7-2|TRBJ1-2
CASSSGAYGYTF
TGTGCCAGCAGTTCCGGGGCCTATGGCTACACCTTC
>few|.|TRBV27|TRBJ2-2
CASSPQYTGELFF
TGTGCCAGCAGTCCCCAGTACACCGGGGAGCTGTTTTTT
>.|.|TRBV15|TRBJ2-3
CATSSINTDTQYF
TGTGCCACCAGCAGTATTAACACAGATACGCAGTATTTT
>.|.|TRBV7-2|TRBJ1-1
CASSKTGTWGVNTEAFF
TGTGCCAGCAGCAAAACCGGGACATGGGGGGTGAACACTGAAGCTTTCTTT
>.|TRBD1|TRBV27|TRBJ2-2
CASNRDRVSGELFF
TGTGCCAGCAACCGGGACAGGGTCTCCGGGGAGCTGTTTTTT
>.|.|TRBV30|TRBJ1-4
CACLLSGNEKLFF
TGTGCCTGCCTACTGTCCGGGAATGAAAAACTGTTTTTT
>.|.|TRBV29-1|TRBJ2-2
CSVVVARELFF
TGCAGCGTTGTAGTGGCCAGGGAGCTGTTTTTT
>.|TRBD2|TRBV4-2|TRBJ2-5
CASSQVLAGSGGETQYF
TGTGCCAGCAGCCAAGTGCTGGCAGGTAGCGGGGGGGAGACCCAGTACTTC
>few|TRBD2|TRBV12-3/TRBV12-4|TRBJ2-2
CASSPQPLAVRNTGELFF
TGTGCCAGCAGTCCCCAACCACTAGCGGTTCGGAACACCGGGGAGCTGTTTTTT
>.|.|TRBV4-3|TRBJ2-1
CASSRLTGYNEQFF
TGCGCCAGCAGCCGCTTGACGGGGTACAATGAGCAGTTCTTC
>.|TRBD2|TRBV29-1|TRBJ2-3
CSGTRGSTQYF
TGCAGCGGGACTAGAGGCAGTACGCAGTATTTT
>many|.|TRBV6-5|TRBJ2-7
CASSYGSEQYF
TGTGCCAGCAGTTACGGCAGCGAGCAGTACTTC
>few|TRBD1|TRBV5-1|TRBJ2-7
CASSLWGQGTYEQYF
TGCGCCAGCAGCTTGTGGGGACAGGGGACCTACGAGCAGTACTTC
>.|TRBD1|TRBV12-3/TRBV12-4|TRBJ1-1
CASSPTGLNAEAFF
TGTGCCAGCAGTCCGACAGGGCTTAACGCTGAAGCTTTCTTT
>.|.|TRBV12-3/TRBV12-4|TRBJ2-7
CASSSRTFGQYF
TGTGCCAGCAGTTCCCGGACCTTCGGGCAGTACTTC
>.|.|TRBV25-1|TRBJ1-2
CASTPGHSYGYTF
TGTGCCAGCACTCCCGGGCATTCCTATGGCTACACCTTC
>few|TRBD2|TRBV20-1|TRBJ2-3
CSARDGAGGTQYF
TGCAGTGCTAGAGATGGCGCGGGGGGAACGCAGTATTTT
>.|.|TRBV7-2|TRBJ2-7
CASSSQGGDEQYF
TGTGCCAGCAGCTCACAAGGAGGGGACGAGCAGTACTTC
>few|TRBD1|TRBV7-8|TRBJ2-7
CASSYHGQDYEQYF
TGTGCCAGCAGTTATCATGGACAGGACTACGAGCAGTACTTC
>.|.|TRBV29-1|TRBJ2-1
CSVEGLDKSYDEQFF
TGCAGCGTTGAGGGCTTAGACAAATCCTACGATGAGCAGTTCTTC
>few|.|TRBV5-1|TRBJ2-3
CASSWGYGTDTQYF
TGCGCCAGCAGCTGGGGATACGGCACAGATACGCAGTATTTT
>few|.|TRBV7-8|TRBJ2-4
CASSFGYSTYF
TGTGCCAGCAGCTTCGGGTACAGTACGTACTTC
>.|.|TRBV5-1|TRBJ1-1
CASSSRGDEAFF
TGCGCCAGCAGCTCGCGGGGGGATGAAGCTTTCTTT
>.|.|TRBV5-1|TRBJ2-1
CASSLNEPGPREQFF
TGCGCCAGCAGCTTGAATGAACCGGGGCCTCGGGAGCAGTTCTTC
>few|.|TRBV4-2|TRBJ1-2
CASSHALDPNYGYTF
TGTGCCAGCAGCCACGCCCTGGACCCTAACTATGGCTACACCTTC
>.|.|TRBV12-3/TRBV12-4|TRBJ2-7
CASSLSQGPREQYF
TGTGCCAGCAGTTTAAGTCAGGGTCCGCGCGAGCAGTACTTC
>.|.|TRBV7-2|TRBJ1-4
CASSFGPYNEKLFF
TGTGCCAGCAGCTTCGGCCCATACAACGAAAAACTGTTTTTT
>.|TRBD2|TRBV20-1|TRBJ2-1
CSARDPPSGSSYNEQFF
TGCAGTGCTAGAGACCCTCCTAGCGGGAGCTCCTACAATGAGCAGTTCTTC
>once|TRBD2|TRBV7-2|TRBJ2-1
CASSLNGGGYNEQFF
TGTGCCAGCAGCTTAAACGGGGGGGGGTACAATGAGCAGTTCTTC
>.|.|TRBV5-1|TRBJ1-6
CASSLDSGNSPLHF
TGCGCCAGCAGCTTGGATTCGGGGAATTCACCCCTCCACTTT
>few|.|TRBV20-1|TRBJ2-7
CSARPFKPDEQYF
TGCAGTGCTAGGCCCTTTAAACCGGACGAGCAGTACTTC
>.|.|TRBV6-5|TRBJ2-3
CANSYGRTDTQYF
TGTGCCAACAGTTACGGCAGAACAGATACGCAGTATTTT
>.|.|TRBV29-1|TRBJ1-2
CSVVGRLTNYGYTF
TGCAGCGTGGTGGGACGGCTAACTAACTATGGCTACACCTTC
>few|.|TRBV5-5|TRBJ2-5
CASSLGDLGETQYF
TGTGCCAGCAGCTTGGGAGATCTGGGGGAGACCCAGTACTTC
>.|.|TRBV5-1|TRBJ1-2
CASSFGPAGDYGYTF
TGCGCCAGCAGCTTCGGTCCGGCCGGTGACTATGGCTACACCTTC
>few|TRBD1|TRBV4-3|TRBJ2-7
CASSQGGQGARYEQYF
TGCGCCAGCAGCCAAGGGGGACAGGGGGCTCGGTACGAGCAGTACTTC
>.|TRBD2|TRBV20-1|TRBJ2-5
CSATVPASGGQETQYF
TGCAGTGCTACCGTCCCGGCTAGCGGGGGACAAGAGACCCAGTACTTC
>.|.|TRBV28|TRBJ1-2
CASSFGGVTPYGYTF
TGTGCCAGCAGTTTTGGGGGCGTTACACCCTATGGCTACACCTTC
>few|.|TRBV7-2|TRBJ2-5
CASSLAAIRGSQETQYF
TGTGCCAGCAGCTTAGCCGCTATTCGGGGGTCCCAAGAGACCCAGTACTTC
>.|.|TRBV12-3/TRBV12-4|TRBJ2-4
CASSLRSPIAKNIQYF
TGTGCCAGCAGTTTACGATCACCTATAGCCAAAAACATTCAGTACTTC
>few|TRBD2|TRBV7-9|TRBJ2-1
CASSLDGGLGEQFF
TGTGCCAGCAGCTTAGACGGGGGGTTGGGTGAGCAGTTCTTC
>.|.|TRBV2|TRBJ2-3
CASVTGPTDTQYF
TGTGCCAGCGTGACAGGCCCTACAGATACGCAGTATTTT
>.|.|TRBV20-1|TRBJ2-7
CSARFQGGLSYEQYF
TGCAGTGCTAGGTTCCAGGGGGGGTTGTCCTACGAGCAGTACTTC